What follows are 2 T cell receptor beta chains derived from one specimen sequenced in a study of Ad26.COV2.S vaccination and SARS-CoV-2 variants. Noted treatment: approximately 18 received Ad26.COV2.S at low or high dose, single or two shots; several received placebo; per-sample allocation not given. The samples were gathered on day 63 after the first injection of vaccine or placebo. Sequenced by immunoSEQ multiplex PCR; TCRdb stores in-frame clones only, minus some. Here the sample spans some 410,000 clones, roughly 90% being singletons. The sequencing used peripheral blood, collected in a trial of Ad26.COV2.S vaccine versus placebo. These receptors originate from a person between 18 and 59 years old who received the Ad26.COV2.S COVID-19 vaccine or a placebo.

The gene calls are TRBV19 and TRBJ1-2; the D gene is possibly TRBD1 (6 bases). Trimming cost V 7 bases and J 4 bases, with 19 bases left between them. The CDR3 is made up of 15 amino acids. Germline values: CDR1 LNHDA, CDR2 SQIVND (reference sequence). This CDR3 is CASTESGGGFYGYTF. CDR3 DNA sequence: TGTGCCAGTACCGAAAGTGGGGGCGGCTTCTATGGCTACACCTTC.

The V and J genes are TRBV12-2 and TRBJ2-5; the table's D gene call, TRBD2, was not cross checked with the DNA. TRBV12-2 is marked as a pseudogene. CDR3 length equals 12 residues. The CDR3 sequence is CASRPSGETQYF. The DNA of the CDR3 is TGTGCAAGTCGCCCCTCCGGTGAGACCCAGTACTTC.